This T cell receptor (beta chain) derives from a study of control samples from healthy donors and cancer patients (dated by TCRdb to 2018 to 2020). For this clone: What antigen it recognizes has not been identified. Base-call qualities are not available, and no considerably larger clone is one nucleotide away.

Reading from cysteine to phenylalanine, the CDR3 counts 15 amino acids. Only the CDR3 DNA is retained, 45 bases long and in frame from the first base. Via the germline V gene (reference sequence), CDR1 is LGHDT and CDR2 YNNKEL. Ends trimmed: V by 4 bases, J by 9 bases; bases unmatched to a gene: 14. Library generation was performed with the immunoSEQ multiplex PCR assay. This immuneACCESS table, as held by TCRdb, lists in-frame sequences with V and J called but not all clones. Of the missing ones, under half trace to an unresolved V gene in checked studies; the others have no known cause. Here the sample has about 110,000 clones; approximately 80% occur a single time. The biggest ten clones account for around 6.6% of the sample.

The V and J genes are TRBV3-1 (or the pseudogene TRBV3-2) and TRBJ1-2; TRBD1 fits 7 bases in the junction. The clonotype comes from a man aged 18 to 29 in good health. The sequenced sample was blood. Read as DNA, the sequence is TGTGCCAGCAGCCCCCCCCGACAGGGCAGAGAGCGCTACACCTTC. This sequence encodes CASSPPRQGRERYTF.